The text below deals with one TCR beta chain. Per the original data handling: From reference gene primer amplification, estimates of nucleated cell counts were derived. Profiling relied on immunoSEQ multiplex PCR, and the TCRdb table lists in-frame clones only, not all of them. V and J calls and clone size come straight from that table; D and trimming were deduced from the DNA. The profile shows 310,000 or so clones, about 82% of them singletons. The sample is drawn from a study of blood T cell repertoires in COVID-19. Across the whole study: Collection of acute and convalescent COVID-19 samples took place in the United States, Italy and Spain. The cDNA or gDNA used as material had been derived from T cells, B-cell-depleted T cells, or PBMCs.

This CDR3 is built from 14 residues. The germline V gene has CDR1 SGHTS and CDR2 YDEGEE. V shed 6 bases and J shed 5 bases, with 15 bases lying between them. This chain uses TRBV5-8 with TRBJ1-3; D perhaps matches TRBD1 (5 bases). This sequence was found in a woman aged 45-60 years with acute or convalescent COVID-19. The sequenced sample was peripheral blood. DNA for the CDR3: TGTGCCAGCATAATTAAGGGGAATCGAAACACCATATATTTT. Translated: CASIIKGNRNTIYF.